Shown below are 24 T cell receptor beta chains from a single sample sequenced in a study of control samples from healthy donors and cancer patients. Only in-frame clones appear in the TCRdb table, and some are missing; sequencing was by immunoSEQ multiplex PCR. The table lists some 410,000 clones, around 90% of them singletons. The sequenced sample consisted of PBMCs. Source of these receptors: a man aged 40-49 years with head and neck cancer.

This clone has just a few counts. The rearrangement uses TRBV27 and TRBJ1-1, with D uncertain. V gave up 5 bases and J gave up 0 bases, with 13 bases separating them. CDR3 length: 15 residues. Germline values: CDR1 MNHEY, CDR2 SMNVEV (reference sequence). The CDR3 coding sequence is TGTGCCAGCAGTCCGCTACAGTACATGAACACTGAAGCTTTCTTT. The encoded protein is CASSPLQYMNTEAFF.

The chain couples TRBV12-3 or TRBV12-4 to TRBJ2-5; D is unclear. Trimming removed 2 bases from V and 5 bases from J, with 9 bases in between. This CDR3 is 13 amino acids long. CDR3 coding DNA: TGTGCCAGCAGTTTAAGTGTTGGCGAGACCCAGTACTTC. Translating it yields CASSLSVGETQYF.

The chain joins TRBV19 to TRBJ2-2; the match to TRBD1 covers 10 bases. Looked up from germline, CDR1 is LNHDA and CDR2 is SQIVND (reference sequence). The CDR3 extends over 15 amino acids. The V and J ends lost 4 bases and 2 bases, in that order; junction bases with no gene match: 1. The CDR3 sequence: CASSRTGGNTGELFF. CDR3 in DNA: TGTGCCAGTAGTAGGACAGGGGGAAACACCGGGGAGCTGTTTTTT.

V is TRBV27 and J is TRBJ1-2, with D hard to call. Germline V gene lookup returns CDR1 MNHEY and CDR2 SMNVEV (reference sequence). The CDR3 contains 12 residues. V shed 3 bases and J shed 5 bases, with 7 bases lying between them. Written as DNA, the CDR3 is TGTGCCAGCAGTTTTCGGGGATATGGCTACACCTTC. Translated, it gives CASSFRGYGYTF.

The chain couples TRBV28 to TRBJ1-6; D gene uncertain. Germline assignment: CDR1 MDHEN and CDR2 SYDVKM. The CDR3 loop spans 12 amino acids. V lost 7 bases to trimming and J lost 10 bases, with 11 bases between them. The CDR3 region is CASKGASSPLHF. CDR3 bases: TGTGCCAGCAAGGGTGCCAGCTCACCCCTCCACTTT.

CDR3 DNA: TGTGCCAGCAGTTCCCCCCAGGGGGGGTACACCGGGGAGCTGTTTTTT. Its translation: CASSSPQGGYTGELFF. The chain links TRBV28 to TRBJ2-2, with D perhaps assigned TRBD1 or TRBD2 (7 bases each). The CDR3 has 16 amino acids. Germline V gene data show CDR1 as MDHEN and CDR2 as SYDVKM. Trimming left V 4 bases short and J 3 bases short, with 15 bases between.

The chain uses TRBV24-1 and TRBJ2-2; D is unclear. Germline V gene data show CDR1 as KGHDR and CDR2 as SFDVKD. V lost 6 bases and J 4 bases, leaving 5 bases between the germline ends. This CDR3 is built from 12 residues. The CDR3 sequence is CATSFGTGELFF. CDR3 coding DNA: TGTGCCACCAGTTTCGGCACCGGGGAGCTGTTTTTT.

The chain is built from TRBV25-1 and TRBJ2-2; tentatively, D is TRBD1 (6 bases). The CDR3 covers 16 residues. The germline V gene encodes CDR1 MGHDK and CDR2 SYGVNS. The V gene lost 4 bases and the J gene lost 2 bases, with 14 bases spanning the gap. CDR3 region: CASSGPRTANTGELFF. CDR3 coding DNA: TGTGCCAGCAGTGGCCCGAGGACAGCAAACACCGGGGAGCTGTTTTTT.

This clone was detected only once. The chain links TRBV20-1 to TRBJ2-1; D might be TRBD1 (5 bases). In germline, CDR1 is DFQATT, CDR2 SNEGSKA (reference sequence). The CDR3 covers 10 residues. V gave up 2 bases and J gave up 12 bases, with 8 bases separating them. CDR3 nucleotides: TGCAGTGCTAGAAGTGACAGGCAGTTCTTC. Translation: CSARSDRQFF.

V usage is TRBV10-3 and J usage is TRBJ2-7, with 9 bases identical to TRBD1. This CDR3 contains 15 residues. Germline V gene data show CDR1 as ENHRY and CDR2 as SYGVKD. After removal of 0 bases from V and 12 bases from J, the junction contained 12 bases not matched to a gene. CDR3 in amino acids: CAISESWGQGRRLYF. CDR3 in DNA: TGTGCCATCAGTGAGTCTTGGGGACAGGGCCGGCGTCTGTACTTC.

The rearrangement links TRBV14 to TRBJ1-1; TRBD1 is a possible D gene (5 bases). Germline lookup yields CDR1 SGHDN and CDR2 FVKESK. CDR3 length equals 14 residues. The germline V and J ends were trimmed by 2 bases and 10 bases, with 17 bases remaining between them. DNA of the CDR3: TGTGCCAGCAGCCAAAACGTGGAGGGGATGGCAGCTTTCTTT. The encoded protein is CASSQNVEGMAAFF. The whole variable domain, filled in from reference TRBV14 and TRBJ1-1, reads EAGVTQFPSHSVIEKGQTVTLRCDPISGHDNLYWYRRVMGKEIKFLLHFVKESKQDESGMPNNRFLAERTGGTYSTLKVQPAELEDSGVYFCASSQNVEGMAAFFGQGTRLTVV.

Here the CDR3 reads CASSLDGSTNEKLFF. The DNA for the CDR3 is TGCGCCAGCAGCTTGGACGGTAGCACAAATGAAAAACTGTTTTTT. The J gene is TRBJ1-4, the V gene TRBV5-1; D gene uncertain. The CDR3 totals 15 residues. Germline V gene sequence: CDR1 SGHRS, CDR2 YFSETQ. V lost 0 bases and J lost 5, with 11 bases in between.

This clone was detected once. This rearrangement joins TRBV5-4 to TRBJ2-7, with 11 bases lining up with TRBD2. V lost 4 bases and J lost 5; bases outside the gene matches: 8. The germline V gene has CDR1 SGHNT and CDR2 YYREEE (reference sequence). CDR3 size: 15 residues. DNA of the CDR3: TGTGCCAGCAGCCTGGCCCTAGCGGGGGGCAACGAGCAGTACTTC. It specifies CASSLALAGGNEQYF.

A remark on this clone: This sample includes further DNA sequences coding for the same CDR3. The chain employs TRBV5-1 and TRBJ2-1, with 10 bases matching TRBD2. The length of the CDR3 is 16 residues. Germline V lookup: CDR1 SGHRS, CDR2 YFSETQ. The V segment lost 0 bases and the J segment 2 bases; nucleotides outside the gene matches: 2. CDR3 DNA sequence: TGCGCCAGCAGCTTGGCCCTAGCGGGGGCCTACAATGAGCAGTTCTTC. Translation: CASSLALAGAYNEQFF. The variable domain in full, completed from reference TRBV5-1 and TRBJ2-1, reads KAGVTQTPRYLIKTRGQQVTLSCSPISGHRSVSWYQQTPGQGLQFLFEYFSETQRNKGNFPGRFSGRQFSNSRSEMNVSTLELGDSALYLCASSLALAGAYNEQFFGPGTRLTVL.

This chain joins TRBV6-4 and TRBJ1-2, with D unresolved. This CDR3 comprises 15 residues. In germline, CDR1 is MRHNA, CDR2 SNTAGT. Trimming removed 3 bases at V and 8 bases at J, with 19 bases between. CDR3 loop: CASSENSGLTGGYTF. CDR3 nucleotides: TGTGCCAGCAGTGAGAATAGCGGCCTCACGGGGGGCTACACCTTC.

The chain recombines TRBV7-3 with TRBJ2-1; TRBD1 or TRBD2 may be the D gene (6 bases each). CDR1 is SGHTA and CDR2 is FQGTGA in the germline V gene. This CDR3 spans 17 amino acids. The ends were cut back, 3 bases at V and 0 bases at J, with 15 bases in the middle. CDR3 sequence: CASSLVGPGASYNEQFF. The CDR3 coding sequence is TGTGCCAGCAGCTTGGTGGGGCCGGGGGCCTCCTACAATGAGCAGTTCTTC.

The sample holds one count of this clone. This rearrangement joins TRBV27 to TRBJ2-7; tentatively, D is TRBD1 or TRBD2 (5 bases each). V lost 5 bases and J lost 2, with 13 bases in between. Germline V gene data show CDR1 as MNHEY and CDR2 as SMNVEV (reference sequence). The CDR3 length is 14 residues. The CDR3 DNA follows: TGTGCCAGCAGTCCATCCGGGGCCACCTACGAGCAGTACTTC. As protein: CASSPSGATYEQYF.

The chain recombines TRBV5-7 with TRBJ2-2, with 8 nucleotides matching TRBD1. TRBV5-7 carries the ORF label, with uncertain function. With V trimmed by 3 bases and J by 6 bases, 7 bases remained unmatched. The CDR3 is made up of 15 amino acids. Here the CDR3 DNA reads TGTGCCAGCAGCTCGCGGACAGGGTGGGCCGGGGAGCTGTTTTTT. Its translation: CASSSRTGWAGELFF.

The chain is built from TRBV28 and TRBJ2-3; 9 bases map to TRBD2. This CDR3 comprises 16 residues. The germline V gene encodes CDR1 MDHEN and CDR2 SYDVKM. The V gene end was trimmed by 6 bases and the J gene end by 5 bases; junction bases not matched to a gene: 12. The CDR3 spells CASRVPGGGAGDTQYF. The DNA of the CDR3 is TGTGCCAGCAGAGTTCCGGGCGGGGGGGCCGGAGATACGCAGTATTTT.

This clone was detected only a few times. J is TRBJ2-7 and V is TRBV28, with D possibly being TRBD2 (5 bases). CDR3 length: 15 amino acids. Germline loops: CDR1 MDHEN, CDR2 SYDVKM. Trimming removed 4 bases at V and 1 base at J, with 14 bases between. CDR3 nucleotide sequence: TGTGCCAGCAGTTCTCCTCCCGGGATATCCTACGAGCAGTACTTC. Protein sequence: CASSSPPGISYEQYF.

This chain joins TRBV19 and TRBJ2-5, with a tentative D call TRBD1 (5 bases). From germline, CDR1 is LNHDA and CDR2 SQIVND (reference sequence). The CDR3 has 14 amino acids. V lost 5 bases to trimming and J lost 0 bases, with 10 bases between them. CDR3 amino acids: CASSADRDQETQYF. The CDR3 nucleotides read TGTGCCAGTAGTGCCGACAGAGACCAAGAGACCCAGTACTTC. Looking up the rest from reference TRBV19 and TRBJ2-5 gives the full variable domain: DGGITQSPKYLFRKEGQNVTLSCEQNLNHDAMYWYRQDPGQGLRLIYYSQIVNDFQKGDIAEGYSVSREKKESFPLTVTSAQKNPTAFYLCASSADRDQETQYFGPGTRLLVL.

The chain combines TRBV29-1 with TRBJ1-4; D possibly corresponds to TRBD1 (5 bases). With 6 bases removed from V and 0 bases from J, the gap between germline ends came to 8 bases. Germline V gene sequence: CDR1 SQVTM, CDR2 ANQGSEA. The CDR3 runs to 13 residues. The CDR3, as DNA: TGCAGCGTCGGGGCCGCAACTAATGAAAAACTGTTTTTT. Protein product: CSVGAATNEKLFF.

The J gene is TRBJ2-3, the V gene TRBV9; D is ambiguous. V was cut by 4 bases and J by 3 bases, with 6 bases left in between. CDR1 is SGDLS, CDR2 YYNGEE, per germline. The CDR3 length is 12 residues. The CDR3 sequence: CASSRETDTQYF. CDR3 coding DNA: TGTGCCAGCAGCAGAGAGACAGATACGCAGTATTTT.

The V gene is TRBV7-3, the J gene TRBJ2-5; D may correspond to TRBD1 or TRBD2 (5 bases each). The V end was cut by 3 bases, the J end by 1 base, with 6 bases between. The germline V gene has CDR1 SGHTA and CDR2 FQGTGA. This CDR3 spans 13 amino acids. CDR3 in amino acids: CASSLGVQETQYF. The CDR3 DNA reads as TGTGCCAGCAGCTTGGGGGTCCAAGAGACCCAGTACTTC.